This is a list of T cell receptor beta chains from one sample in a study of blood T cell repertoires in COVID-19. Clones were sequenced by immunoSEQ multiplex PCR, and TCRdb holds only the in-frame ones, with some missing. The profile shows 150,000 to 200,000 clones, nearly 90% of them singletons. The material sequenced was PBMCs or T cells enriched from blood (not recorded which). Every receptor here comes from a woman aged 40 to 50 with acute COVID-19. Each CDR3 is given with its conserved first and last residue. Each record gives: clone size, D gene, J gene, V gene, CDR3 protein, CDR3 DNA. The D gene is left open where the match is weak. Clone sizes are given selectively: once, few, many, or a class where the clone is expanded.

size: -
D: -
J: TRBJ1-3
V: TRBV6-5
CDR3: CASTESGGGNTIYF
DNA: TGTGCCAGCACGGAGAGCGGGGGTGGAAACACCATATATTTT

size: few
D: TRBD2
J: TRBJ2-3
V: TRBV5-6
CDR3: CASSTIAGKVSDTQYF
DNA: TGTGCCAGCAGCACTATAGCGGGAAAGGTGTCAGATACGCAGTATTTT

size: -
D: -
J: TRBJ2-1
V: TRBV2
CDR3: CASSWRGTSNEQFF
DNA: TGTGCCAGCAGTTGGCGGGGTACGAGCAATGAGCAGTTCTTC

size: -
D: -
J: TRBJ2-1
V: TRBV30
CDR3: CAWSPRGNEQFF
DNA: TGTGCCTGGAGCCCGCGGGGAAATGAGCAGTTCTTC

size: -
D: -
J: TRBJ2-1
V: TRBV4-2
CDR3: CASSQEAGAGYNEQFF
DNA: TGTGCCAGCAGCCAAGAGGCGGGGGCGGGGTACAATGAGCAGTTCTTC

size: -
D: -
J: TRBJ2-3
V: TRBV5-1
CDR3: CASSLDRQGTDTQYF
DNA: TGCGCCAGCAGCTTGGATCGCCAGGGCACAGATACGCAGTATTTT

size: -
D: TRBD1
J: TRBJ1-1
V: TRBV10-3
CDR3: CASSPTGKNTEAFF
DNA: TGTGCCAGCAGTCCGACAGGGAAGAACACTGAAGCTTTCTTT

size: -
D: TRBD1
J: TRBJ1-2
V: TRBV3-1/TRBV3-2
CDR3: CASSPPGQGNFPAKNYGYTF
DNA: TGTGCCAGCAGCCCTCCGGGACAGGGGAATTTTCCAGCAAAGAACTATGGCTACACCTTC

size: -
D: -
J: TRBJ1-3
V: TRBV18
CDR3: CASSPSGDRSGNTIYF
DNA: TGTGCCAGCTCACCGAGCGGGGATCGGTCTGGAAACACCATATATTTT

size: -
D: TRBD1
J: TRBJ2-7
V: TRBV10-1
CDR3: CASGRRQGACPSSYEQYF
DNA: TGCGCCAGCGGAAGGCGTCAGGGGGCGTGTCCGAGCTCCTACGAGCAGTACTTC

size: -
D: -
J: TRBJ1-1
V: TRBV2
CDR3: CASSDGVGGTEAFF
DNA: TGTGCCAGCAGTGACGGGGTAGGTGGCACTGAAGCTTTCTTT

size: -
D: -
J: TRBJ2-3
V: TRBV2
CDR3: CASRTQGGTSTDTQYF
DNA: TGTGCCAGCAGGACCCAGGGGGGAACTAGCACAGATACGCAGTATTTT

size: -
D: TRBD2
J: TRBJ2-5
V: TRBV27
CDR3: CASSKLGLAGQETQYF
DNA: TGTGCCAGCAGTAAACTCGGACTAGCGGGACAGGAGACCCAGTACTTC

size: -
D: -
J: TRBJ1-2
V: TRBV7-6
CDR3: CASSLAAHDGYTF
DNA: TGTGCCAGCAGCTTAGCGGCCCATGATGGCTACACCTTC

size: -
D: -
J: TRBJ2-3
V: TRBV14
CDR3: CASSPLSVGTDTQYF
DNA: TGTGCCAGCAGCCCTCTTAGCGTAGGCACAGATACGCAGTATTTT

size: -
D: -
J: TRBJ2-3
V: TRBV19
CDR3: CASSSYRGPGGTDTQYF
DNA: TGTGCCAGTAGTAGTTACAGAGGGCCCGGGGGCACAGATACGCAGTATTTT

size: -
D: TRBD1
J: TRBJ2-7
V: TRBV27
CDR3: CASSPYGTAYEQYF
DNA: TGTGCCAGCAGTCCATACGGGACAGCTTACGAGCAGTACTTC

size: -
D: TRBD2
J: TRBJ2-2
V: TRBV14
CDR3: CASSSRRGLAANTGELFF
DNA: TGTGCCAGCAGCTCGAGAAGAGGACTAGCGGCAAACACCGGGGAGCTGTTTTTT

size: -
D: -
J: TRBJ1-4
V: TRBV30
CDR3: CAWSPRVLLVSEKLFF
DNA: TGTGCCTGGAGTCCCCGGGTCCTGCTGGTTAGTGAAAAACTGTTTTTT

size: -
D: -
J: TRBJ2-5
V: TRBV5-5
CDR3: CASSLAAAVETQYF
DNA: TGTGCCAGCAGCTTGGCCGCTGCGGTGGAGACCCAGTACTTC

size: -
D: TRBD1
J: TRBJ2-3
V: TRBV27
CDR3: CASRRQGRDTQYF
DNA: TGTGCCAGCAGAAGACAGGGGAGAGATACGCAGTATTTT

size: -
D: TRBD2
J: TRBJ2-2
V: TRBV9
CDR3: CASSVERAGGVGELFF
DNA: TGTGCCAGCAGCGTAGAAAGGGCGGGAGGTGTTGGGGAGCTGTTTTTT

size: -
D: TRBD2
J: TRBJ2-5
V: TRBV15
CDR3: CATSRDFAGGQETQYF
DNA: TGTGCCACCAGCAGAGATTTCGCGGGAGGGCAAGAGACCCAGTACTTC

size: -
D: TRBD1
J: TRBJ1-4
V: TRBV29-1
CDR3: CSVDGQGDEKLFF
DNA: TGCAGCGTTGACGGACAGGGAGATGAAAAACTGTTTTTT

size: -
D: -
J: TRBJ1-2
V: TRBV6-2/TRBV6-3
CDR3: CASSYSSRGDGYTF
DNA: TGTGCCAGCAGTTACTCCTCCAGGGGCGATGGCTACACCTTC

size: few
D: -
J: TRBJ1-3
V: TRBV5-1
CDR3: CASSLGGGGNTIYF
DNA: TGCGCCAGCAGCTTGGGGGGCGGTGGAAACACCATATATTTT

size: -
D: TRBD2
J: TRBJ2-2
V: TRBV24-1
CDR3: CATSDLGGLAGLGSAGELFF
DNA: TGTGCCACCAGTGATTTGGGGGGACTAGCGGGACTAGGGTCCGCCGGGGAGCTGTTTTTT

size: -
D: TRBD1
J: TRBJ1-4
V: TRBV2
CDR3: CASSVFGTGGVGEKLFF
DNA: TGTGCCAGCAGTGTTTTTGGGACAGGGGGCGTTGGGGAAAAACTGTTTTTT

size: -
D: TRBD1
J: TRBJ1-6
V: TRBV27
CDR3: CASSLIGGRGSPLHF
DNA: TGTGCCAGCAGTTTAATAGGGGGCAGAGGTTCACCCCTCCACTTT

size: once
D: TRBD1
J: TRBJ2-5
V: TRBV14
CDR3: CASSLNRGRLGETQYF
DNA: TGTGCCAGCAGCCTTAACAGGGGGCGGTTGGGCGAGACCCAGTACTTC

size: -
D: -
J: TRBJ1-1
V: TRBV5-1
CDR3: CASSFGGFGMNTEAFF
DNA: TGCGCCAGCAGCTTTGGGGGGTTCGGCATGAACACTGAAGCTTTCTTT

size: once
D: -
J: TRBJ2-1
V: TRBV3-1/TRBV3-2
CDR3: CASSQTGTGNNEQFF
DNA: TGTGCCAGCAGCCAAACTGGAACAGGTAACAATGAGCAGTTCTTC

size: -
D: -
J: TRBJ1-1
V: TRBV28
CDR3: CASSPGLTEAFF
DNA: TGTGCCAGCAGTCCGGGTCTGACTGAAGCTTTCTTT